Below are 22 T cell receptor beta chains sequenced from a single sample in a study of STAT5B mutations in CD4+ large granular lymphocyte leukemia. The repertoire was sequenced with immunoSEQ multiplex PCR; TCRdb's copy has only in-frame clones and lacks some. The sample shows 30,000 to 40,000 clones, over 75% of them seen only once. The sample taken for sequencing was CD4+ T cells from blood buffy coats. All receptors derive from a human donor in good health.

The J gene is TRBJ2-7, the V gene TRBV19; 9 positions agree with TRBD1. CDR3 length: 15 residues. V shed 6 bases, J shed 4 bases, and the junction held 10 bases outside the gene matches. The germline V gene encodes CDR1 LNHDA and CDR2 SQIVND (reference sequence). The CDR3, as DNA: TGTGCCAGTAGAGCCGGGACAGGGATGTTTTACGAGCAGTACTTC. Translated: CASRAGTGMFYEQYF.

The chain carries TRBV10-2 and TRBJ2-1; D gene uncertain. The V gene lost 3 bases and the J gene lost 2 bases, with 14 bases spanning the gap. Germline CDR1 is WSHSY and CDR2 is SAAADI. This CDR3 has 16 amino acids. The CDR3 bases are TGCGCCAGCAGTGAAGGGTCCCAGCCACCCTACAATGAGCAGTTCTTC. It specifies CASSEGSQPPYNEQFF.

The chain links TRBV14 to TRBJ2-3; 10 bases agree with TRBD2. The CDR3 sequence is 18 residues long. The V and J ends lost 0 bases and 4 bases, in that order; junction bases with no gene match: 10. CDR1 SGHDN and CDR2 FVKESK come from the germline V gene. CDR3 protein: CASSQDGASGGRADTQYF. The DNA of the CDR3 is TGTGCCAGCAGCCAAGATGGGGCTAGCGGGGGACGGGCAGATACGCAGTATTTT.

The CDR3 DNA is TGCGCCAGCAGCTTGGCGCAGGCCTATGGCTACACCTTC. Its protein product is CASSLAQAYGYTF. The V call is TRBV5-1, the J call TRBJ1-2; D gene unclear. The length of the CDR3 is 13 residues. In germline, CDR1 is SGHRS, CDR2 YFSETQ. V lost 0 bases and J lost 4, with 7 bases in between.

The chain carries TRBV16 and TRBJ2-6; D ambiguous. Germline assignment: CDR1 KGHSY and CDR2 FQNENV. V was trimmed by 4 bases and J by 2 bases, leaving 6 bases between them. The CDR3 has 14 residues. The CDR3 DNA reads as TGTGCCAGCAGCCTTAATACTGGGGCCAACGTCCTGACTTTC. Encoded protein: CASSLNTGANVLTF.

The chain recombines TRBV19 with TRBJ2-3; 13 bases match TRBD2. The trim removed 6 bases at V and 3 bases at J, leaving 6 bases unmatched. CDR3 length equals 16 residues. Germline CDR1 is LNHDA and CDR2 is SQIVND (reference sequence). CDR3 residues: CASSHRGLAGTDTQYF. In nucleotides, the CDR3 is TGTGCCAGTAGCCATCGGGGACTAGCGGGAACAGATACGCAGTATTTT.

V usage is TRBV5-1 and J usage is TRBJ1-3, with TRBD1 identical over 9 bases. V was pared by 4 bases and J by 4 bases, with 6 bases of the junction left unmatched. This CDR3 spans 15 amino acids. From germline, CDR1 is SGHRS and CDR2 YFSETQ. Here the CDR3 DNA reads TGCGCCAGCAGCGTCACAGGGGGCGACGGAAACACCATATATTTT. Its protein is CASSVTGGDGNTIYF.

This clone has only one observation. CDR3 nucleotides: TGTGCCGGAGGGGGGGGGCCGGGCACTGAAGCTTTCTTT. Translating it yields CAGGGGPGTEAFF. This sequence joins TRBV7-9 and TRBJ1-1, with D possibly TRBD1 on 6 matching bases. The CDR3 spans 13 residues. Between the trimmed V and J ends, which lost 11 bases and 4 bases, there was a span of 17 bases. The germline CDR1 and CDR2 sequences are SEHNR and FQNEAQ (reference sequence).

The V and J genes are TRBV11-2 and TRBJ1-1, with 9 bases aligning to TRBD1. CDR1 and CDR2 (germline): SGHAT, FQNNGV. V was pared by 6 bases and J by 5 bases, with 16 bases of the junction left unmatched. CDR3 length: 17 amino acids. The CDR3: CASRTFRVGTGRTEAFF. The CDR3 DNA sequence: TGTGCCAGCAGGACATTCCGGGTCGGGACAGGGCGAACTGAAGCTTTCTTT.

The chain couples TRBV7-8 to TRBJ1-2, with D perhaps TRBD1 (5 bases). Looked up from germline, CDR1 is SGHVS and CDR2 is FQNEAQ. Deletions cut 5 bases from V and 5 bases from J, with 9 bases between. The length of the CDR3 is 12 residues. CDR3 in amino acids: CASSPRGYGYTF. CDR3 nucleotides: TGTGCCAGCAGCCCGAGGGGTTATGGCTACACCTTC.

The chain uses TRBV29-1 and TRBJ2-3; D is perhaps TRBD1 (5 bases). Trimming stripped 8 bases from V and 0 bases from J, with 12 bases between. The CDR3 contains 13 residues. Germline CDR1 SQVTM, CDR2 ANQGSEA. The CDR3 bases are TGCAGCTCGGACAAGCAGAGCACAGATACGCAGTATTTT. Its translation is CSSDKQSTDTQYF.

The CDR3: CASSHGRGNTIYF. Written as DNA, the CDR3 is TGTGCCAGCAGCCACGGAAGAGGAAACACCATATATTTT. The rearrangement joins TRBV14 to TRBJ1-3; D is unresolved. Germline loops: CDR1 SGHDN, CDR2 FVKESK. The V and J ends lost 3 bases and 4 bases respectively, with 7 bases between them. The CDR3 extends over 13 amino acids.

The chain has TRBV6-5 and TRBJ2-1; D possibly matches TRBD1 or TRBD2 (6 bases each). The CDR3 loop spans 13 amino acids. Trimming cost V 2 bases and J 10 bases, with 12 bases left between them. The germline gives CDR1 MNHEY, CDR2 SVGAGI. The CDR3 here is CASSYAYGGEQFF. CDR3 in DNA: TGTGCCAGCAGTTACGCATACGGGGGCGAGCAGTTCTTC.

The V gene is TRBV10-3, the J gene TRBJ2-2, with 10 bases lining up with TRBD2. Germline assignment: CDR1 ENHRY and CDR2 SYGVKD. The V and J ends lost 3 bases and 2 bases, in that order; junction bases with no gene match: 6. This CDR3 is 17 amino acids long. DNA for the CDR3: TGTGCCATCAGTGAATGGCTAGCGGGGGATAACACCGGGGAGCTGTTTTTT. This translates into CAISEWLAGDNTGELFF.

The chain has TRBV6-1 and TRBJ1-1; unclear D gene. The CDR3 consists of 14 residues. CDR1 and CDR2 (germline): MNHNS, SASEGT. V was clipped by 2 bases and J by 4 bases, with 11 bases between them. CDR3 nucleotides: TGTGCCAGCAGTGAAAGGGTTTGGCGCACTGAAGCTTTCTTT. Its protein is CASSERVWRTEAFF.

The V and J genes are TRBV12-5 and TRBJ2-7, with D possibly matching TRBD1 (6 bases). V gave up 9 bases and J gave up 3 bases, with 12 bases separating them. From germline, CDR1 is LGHNT and CDR2 FRNRAP. The CDR3 has 12 residues. The chain's CDR3 is CARRQGLYEQYF. Here the CDR3 DNA reads TGTGCTAGGCGGCAGGGGCTCTACGAGCAGTACTTC.

This clone was recorded only once. The junction departs from the called germline gene at one end, perhaps through a read error. This chain connects TRBV6-5 to TRBJ1-5, with D maybe TRBD1 (5 bases). Germline V CDR1 and CDR2: MNHEY, SVGAGI. The CDR3 consists of 15 residues. The CDR3 here is CASSTIQGSSQPQHF. The CDR3 DNA reads TGTGCCAGCAGTACAATTCAGGGTAGCAGTCAGCCCCAGCATTTT.

Here the CDR3 reads CASSPPGTSIYEQYF. The CDR3 nucleotides are TGTGCCAGCTCACCACCCGGGACTAGCATCTACGAGCAGTACTTC. The gene calls are TRBV18 and TRBJ2-7; 9 positions match TRBD2. Losses at the gene ends were 0 bases for V and 3 bases for J; bases not matched to a gene: 3. CDR3 size: 15 residues. Germline V gene sequence: CDR1 KGHSH, CDR2 LQKENI.

The chain uses TRBV6-5 and TRBJ2-2, with unresolved D. The CDR3 runs 11 residues. Germline assignment: CDR1 MNHEY and CDR2 SVGAGI. The V gene lost 10 bases and the J gene lost 6 bases, with 9 bases spanning the gap. For the CDR3, the DNA is TGTGCCACCTACCTGGCCGGGGAGCTGTTTTTT. Its protein product is CATYLAGELFF.

The chain carries TRBV7-9 and TRBJ1-5; 7 bases map to TRBD1. This CDR3 spans 14 amino acids. The germline V gene encodes CDR1 SEHNR and CDR2 FQNEAQ (reference sequence). Losses at the gene ends were 5 bases for V and 5 bases for J; bases not matched to a gene: 6. CDR3 bases: TGTGCCAGCAGCCTCACAGGGGAGCATCAGCCCCAGCATTTT. Translation: CASSLTGEHQPQHF.

The chain couples TRBV4-2 to TRBJ2-1; 7 bases agree with TRBD1. Germline CDR1 and CDR2: LGHNA and YNFKEQ. The CDR3 is 16 amino acids. The trim removed 3 bases at V and 0 bases at J, leaving 5 bases unmatched. CDR3 sequence (DNA): TGTGCCAGCAGCCACCAGACAGGGAACTCCTACAATGAGCAGTTCTTC. Translation gives CASSHQTGNSYNEQFF.

This clone has just one count. The chain combines TRBV7-9 with TRBJ2-5; 7 bases fit TRBD1. The CDR3 extends over 12 amino acids. The germline V gene has CDR1 SEHNR and CDR2 FQNEAQ (reference sequence). The V and J ends lost 8 bases and 5 bases, in that order; junction bases with no gene match: 5. The CDR3 region is CASWGQNETQYF. Written as DNA, the CDR3 is TGTGCCAGCTGGGGACAGAATGAGACCCAGTACTTC.